The 31 T cell receptor beta chains reported below all come from one sample, sequenced in a study of blood T cells in healthy people across ages. The use of a sample-barcoded 5' primer and a J-beta primer mix characterized a second PCR of roughly 7 to 11 cycles. TCRdb re-derived calls from the 5' RACE reads in MiXCR, one entry per CDR3 protein. The sample contains hundreds of thousands of distinct CDR3 sequences, about 53% of which appear only once. Sequencing input: blood. These receptors came from an elderly man in good health.

The chain carries TRBV4-2 and TRBJ2-1, with 8 positions matching TRBD1. V shed 5 bases, J shed 5 bases, and the junction held 11 bases outside the gene matches. CDR1 is LGHNA, CDR2 YNFKEQ, per germline. This CDR3 is 16 amino acids long. This CDR3 is CASSKGPGQANNEQFF. The CDR3 DNA sequence: TGTGCCAGCAGCAAAGGCCCGGGACAGGCGAACAATGAGCAGTTCTTC.

V is TRBV5-1 and J is TRBJ2-1; TRBD2 agrees at 11 bases. CDR1 and CDR2 (germline): SGHRS, YFSETQ. This CDR3 comprises 17 residues. J gave up 2 bases and V 3 bases, and 7 bases lay outside the gene matches. CDR3 nucleotides: TGCGCCAGCAGCTCATCTAGCGGGAGGAAAGCCTACAATGAGCAGTTCTTC. Translated: CASSSSSGRKAYNEQFF.

The J gene is TRBJ1-2, the V gene TRBV20-1; D ambiguous. The V gene lost 3 bases and the J gene lost 4 bases, with 0 bases spanning the gap. This CDR3 region has 9 residues. The germline gives CDR1 DFQATT, CDR2 SNEGSKA (reference sequence). CDR3 in amino acids: CSASYGYTF. The CDR3 nucleotides are TGCAGTGCTAGCTATGGCTACACCTTC.

V gene TRBV7-2 combines with J gene TRBJ2-7, with 7 bases identical to TRBD1. This CDR3 has 14 amino acids. V lost 5 bases and J lost 2; bases outside the gene matches: 6. Germline CDR1 is SGHTA and CDR2 is FQGNSA. The CDR3, as DNA: TGTGCCAGCAGCCGACAGGGAACCACCTACGAGCAGTACTTC. It translates to CASSRQGTTYEQYF.

A few counts support this clonotype. The rearrangement joins TRBV5-4 to TRBJ2-5, with 13 bases fitting TRBD2. Looked up from germline, CDR1 is SGHNT and CDR2 is YYREEE (reference sequence). The V gene end was trimmed by 4 bases and the J gene end by 5 bases; junction bases not matched to a gene: 8. The CDR3 runs 16 residues. In DNA form, the CDR3 reads TGTGCCAGCAGCAACGGACTAGCGGGAGCCGAGGAGACCCAGTACTTC. This encodes CASSNGLAGAEETQYF. The complete variable domain, with remaining parts taken from reference TRBV5-4 and TRBJ2-5, reads ETGVTQSPTHLIKTRGQQVTLRCSSQSGHNTVSWYQQALGQGPQFIFQYYREEENGRGNFPPRFSGLQFPNYSSELNVNALELDDSALYLCASSNGLAGAEETQYFGPGTRLLVL.

The chain uses TRBV6-5 and TRBJ2-7; D gene ambiguous. The germline gives CDR1 MNHEY, CDR2 SVGAGI. V lost 0 bases to trimming and J lost 6 bases, with 15 bases between them. CDR3 length: 15 residues. As DNA, the CDR3 is TGTGCCAGCAGTTACTCGGGCAGCTTAATACCCGAGCAGTACTTC. It encodes CASSYSGSLIPEQYF.

This rearrangement joins TRBV7-9 to TRBJ2-1; tentatively, D is TRBD1 or TRBD2 (5 bases each). This CDR3 is built from 13 residues. Germline CDR1 is SEHNR and CDR2 is FQNEAQ (reference sequence). The ends were cut back, 1 base at V and 12 bases at J, with 13 bases in the middle. The CDR3, as DNA: TGTGCCAGCAGCTTAGGACAGCCTGGGGGGCAGTTCTTC. It yields the protein CASSLGQPGGQFF.

The table lists this clonotype with a few counts. The chain employs TRBV3-1 and TRBJ1-2; a weak D match, TRBD1 (6 bases). The V and J ends lost 4 bases and 0 bases respectively, with 12 bases between them. Germline V lookup: CDR1 LGHDT, CDR2 YNNKEL (reference sequence). The CDR3 is 15 amino acids. This chain's CDR3 is CASSPRGIPNYGYTF. The CDR3 DNA reads as TGTGCCAGCAGCCCGAGGGGGATCCCTAACTATGGCTACACCTTC. The full variable domain, its missing parts supplied by reference TRBV3-1 and TRBJ1-2, is DTAVSQTPKYLVTQMGNDKSIKCEQNLGHDTMYWYKQDSKKFLKIMFSYNNKELIINETVPNRFSPKSPDKAHLNLHINSLELGDSAVYFCASSPRGIPNYGYTFGSGTRLTVV.

The table lists this clonotype with a few counts. V gene TRBV5-1 combines with J gene TRBJ2-1; 9 bases map to TRBD1. The trim removed 6 bases at V and 14 bases at J, leaving 18 bases unmatched. Germline V gene sequence: CDR1 SGHRS, CDR2 YFSETQ. The CDR3 loop spans 15 amino acids. The DNA of the CDR3 is TGCGCCAGCACAACAGAGGGAGTTGGGACAGGGAGGGAGTTCTTC. It codes for CASTTEGVGTGREFF.

Written as DNA, the CDR3 is TGCAGCGTTTCAAGAACCGGGACAGGAGGGACCCAGTACTTC. This encodes CSVSRTGTGGTQYF. The chain is built from TRBV29-1 and TRBJ2-5, with 8 bases that match TRBD1. Germline V CDR1 and CDR2: SQVTM, ANQGSEA. This CDR3 spans 14 amino acids. After removal of 5 bases from V and 7 bases from J, the junction contained 12 bases not matched to a gene. Looking up the rest from reference TRBV29-1 and TRBJ2-5 gives the full variable domain: SAVISQKPSRDICQRGTSLTIQCQVDSQVTMMFWYRQQPGQSLTLIATANQGSEATYESGFVIDKFPISRPNLTFSTLTVSNMSPEDSSIYLCSVSRTGTGGTQYFGPGTRLLVL.

V gene TRBV5-1 combines with J gene TRBJ1-1; D ambiguous. Trimming removed 9 bases at V and 3 bases at J, with 9 bases between. The CDR3 runs 11 residues. Germline V gene lookup returns CDR1 SGHRS and CDR2 YFSETQ. The CDR3 DNA reads as TGCGCCACTCAAATGTACACTGAAGCTTTCTTT. It encodes CATQMYTEAFF.

The chain couples TRBV27 to TRBJ2-7; D is possibly TRBD2 (6 bases). Germline V gives CDR1 MNHEY, CDR2 SMNVEV (reference sequence). The germline V and J ends were trimmed by 4 bases and 3 bases, with 16 bases remaining between them. This CDR3 region has 15 residues. The CDR3 DNA is TGTGCCAGCAGTTCTTTGGGCGGGGCCCTCTACGAGCAGTACTTC. Its translation is CASSSLGGALYEQYF.

The gene calls are TRBV20-1 and TRBJ1-2; tentatively, D is TRBD1 (6 bases). CDR1 is DFQATT and CDR2 is SNEGSKA in the germline V gene (reference sequence). CDR3 length: 17 amino acids. V was pared by 3 bases and J by 3 bases, with 23 bases between. The DNA for the CDR3 is TGCAGTGCTAGTAAGCTGGACAGAGCCCCTCGGGACTATGGCTACACCTTC. Protein: CSASKLDRAPRDYGYTF.

The rearrangement uses TRBV5-1 and TRBJ2-1; 12 bases fit TRBD2. Per germline, CDR1 SGHRS and CDR2 YFSETQ. The CDR3 consists of 15 residues. V shed 7 bases and J 2 bases; nucleotides not matched to a gene: 4. The CDR3 sequence is CASGTSGQTYNEQFF. Written as DNA, the CDR3 is TGCGCCAGCGGGACTAGCGGGCAAACCTACAATGAGCAGTTCTTC.

This clonotype was picked up a small number of times. The J gene is TRBJ2-7, the V gene TRBV6-5; a possible D gene is TRBD2 (6 bases). CDR1 is MNHEY, CDR2 SVGAGI, per germline. V dropped 2 bases and J dropped 5 bases, with 13 bases sitting between them. The CDR3 extends over 14 amino acids. The CDR3 DNA reads as TGTGCCAGCAGTTACGGGACGGGGGAGGACGAGCAGTACTTC. This translates into CASSYGTGEDEQYF.

The CDR3 DNA follows: TGTGCCAGCAGTTACCGTGAACCAGGGACCTCGAACACCGGGGAGCTGTTTTTT. Its protein product is CASSYREPGTSNTGELFF. V is TRBV6-5 and J is TRBJ2-2; D possibly uses TRBD1 or TRBD2 (5 bases each). The V end lost 2 bases, the J end lost 0 bases, and 16 bases lay between the germline ends. The CDR3 extends over 18 amino acids. Germline lookup yields CDR1 MNHEY and CDR2 SVGAGI.

A remark on this clonotype: At one end, the junction sequence differs from germline, possibly due to a read error. The chain uses TRBV15 and TRBJ1-2, with D possibly being TRBD1 (6 bases). CDR1 LNHNV and CDR2 YYDKDF come from the germline V gene (reference sequence). This CDR3 is built from 14 residues. CDR3 protein: CATSRETQGNGHTF. CDR3 nucleotides: TGTGCCACCAGCAGAGAAACACAGGGTAATGGCCACACCTTC.

The chain has TRBV27 and TRBJ2-7, with 11 bases fitting TRBD1. J lost 6 bases, V lost 3 bases, and 4 bases had no gene match. The CDR3 spans 14 residues. CDR1 and CDR2 (germline): MNHEY, SMNVEV (reference sequence). CDR3 sequence: CASSFAGTGGEQYF. As DNA, the CDR3 is TGTGCCAGCAGTTTTGCCGGGACAGGGGGCGAGCAGTACTTC.

The gene calls are TRBV10-3 and TRBJ2-5; 7 bases are shared with TRBD1. This CDR3 contains 14 residues. Unmatched junction bases numbered 10, after V lost 10 bases and J lost 2 bases. Germline V CDR1 and CDR2: ENHRY, SYGVKD. The CDR3 region is CATMRGTEQETQYF. In DNA, the CDR3 is TGTGCCACCATGAGAGGGACAGAACAAGAGACCCAGTACTTC.

This clonotype was detected only a few times. The chain uses TRBV2 and TRBJ2-5; D is possibly TRBD2 (7 bases). Germline CDR1 and CDR2: SNHLY and FYNNEI. The V end lost 5 bases, the J end lost 5 bases, and 12 bases lay between the germline ends. This CDR3 comprises 13 residues. The DNA for the CDR3 is TGTGCCAGCAGTTGGGGGGGCAAGGAGACCCAGTACTTC. Its protein is CASSWGGKETQYF.

V and J are TRBV10-3 and TRBJ2-1; 10 positions agree with TRBD2. This CDR3 comprises 17 residues. Losses at the gene ends were 0 bases for V and 9 bases for J; bases not matched to a gene: 11. Germline loops: CDR1 ENHRY, CDR2 SYGVKD. The CDR3 here is CAISESLAGGSIPEQFF. For the CDR3, the DNA is TGTGCCATCAGTGAGTCGTTAGCGGGAGGCTCTATCCCTGAGCAGTTCTTC.

The DNA for the CDR3 is TGCAGTGCCGGGACTAGCGGGAGCCAAGAGACCCAGTACTTC. This sequence encodes CSAGTSGSQETQYF. The chain employs TRBV20-1 and TRBJ2-5, with 14 positions matching TRBD2. The V gene's germline CDR1 is DFQATT and CDR2 SNEGSKA (reference sequence). CDR3 size: 14 residues. The V gene end was trimmed by 6 bases and the J gene end by 1 base; junction bases not matched to a gene: 1.

The chain uses TRBV12-3 or TRBV12-4 and TRBJ2-7, with TRBD2 identical over 14 bases. Trimming took 5 bases from V and 1 from J; bases not matched to a gene: 7. This CDR3 spans 17 amino acids. In DNA form, the CDR3 reads TGTGCCAGCAGTCACGGGACTAGCGGGAGCGGATCCTACGAGCAGTACTTC. Amino acids: CASSHGTSGSGSYEQYF.

This clonotype was counted between two and nine times. CDR3 loop: CASRNSQVAYEQYF. Written as DNA, the CDR3 is TGCGCCAGCAGGAACTCCCAAGTTGCCTACGAGCAGTACTTC. The chain has TRBV5-1 and TRBJ2-7, with D hard to call. The germline V and J ends were trimmed by 5 bases and 2 bases, with 14 bases remaining between them. There are 14 residues in the CDR3. Per the germline V gene, CDR1 is SGHRS and CDR2 is YFSETQ.

The chain links TRBV2 to TRBJ2-7; 7 bases line up with TRBD1. The germline V gene has CDR1 SNHLY and CDR2 FYNNEI. V dropped 4 bases and J dropped 4; count of bases not matched to a gene: 7. This CDR3 is built from 14 residues. The CDR3 bases are TGTGCCAGCAGTGCTGGACAGGCTGCTTACGAGCAGTACTTC. Translation: CASSAGQAAYEQYF.

The gene calls are TRBV10-3 and TRBJ1-1; 9 bases are shared with TRBD1. CDR1 and CDR2 from the germline V gene are ENHRY and SYGVKD. The CDR3 sequence is 14 residues long. The V and J ends lost 5 bases and 3 bases, in that order; junction bases with no gene match: 4. The CDR3 sequence is CAISLQGADTEAFF. Written as DNA, the CDR3 is TGTGCCATCAGTCTACAGGGGGCTGACACTGAAGCTTTCTTT.

The CDR3 is CASSELDSFPYEQYF. The CDR3 bases are TGTGCCAGCAGTGAACTGGACAGCTTCCCCTACGAGCAGTACTTC. The chain is built from TRBV2 and TRBJ2-7; a possible D gene is TRBD1 (6 bases). CDR1 is SNHLY, CDR2 FYNNEI, per germline. V gave up 2 bases and J gave up 2 bases, with 13 bases separating them. CDR3 length equals 15 residues.

This clonotype has only a few counts. V usage is TRBV20-1 and J usage is TRBJ2-7; no firm D call. Looked up from germline, CDR1 is DFQATT and CDR2 is SNEGSKA (reference sequence). The CDR3 is 13 residues long. Between the trimmed V and J ends, which lost 3 bases and 2 bases, there was a span of 11 bases. This chain's CDR3 is CSARKDSTYEQYF. DNA for the CDR3: TGCAGTGCTAGGAAGGATTCCACCTACGAGCAGTACTTC.

The chain recombines TRBV27 with TRBJ1-2, with unresolved D. With 4 bases removed from V and 4 bases from J, the gap between germline ends came to 16 bases. Germline lookup yields CDR1 MNHEY and CDR2 SMNVEV (reference sequence). The CDR3 contains 15 residues. The CDR3 bases are TGTGCCAGCAGTTCCGTTGCCCAAATCCGCTATGGCTACACCTTC. Translating it yields CASSSVAQIRYGYTF.

As concerns this clonotype: One end of the junction is discordant with germline, which a read error may explain. The chain joins TRBV11-2 to TRBJ1-6, with a possible D match to TRBD1 (5 bases). The CDR3 contains 13 residues. Germline loops: CDR1 SGHAT, CDR2 FQNNGV. CDR3 amino acids: CASRGVRNSSLHF. CDR3 DNA: TGTGCCAGCAGAGGGGTGAGGAATTCATCCCTCCACTTT.

This chain connects TRBV29-1 to TRBJ2-1, with 8 bases that match TRBD2. V dropped 7 bases and J dropped 0; count of bases not matched to a gene: 11. Germline loops: CDR1 SQVTM, CDR2 ANQGSEA. There are 16 residues in the CDR3. DNA of the CDR3: TGCAGCGCCCCCGGACTAGCCCTAAGCTCCTACAATGAGCAGTTCTTC. Translated, it gives CSAPGLALSSYNEQFF.